The 9 T cell receptor beta chains below all came from one sample that was sequenced in a study of cytomegalovirus exposure and HLA in healthy donors. Vbeta (60) and Jbeta (13) primers were used in the PCR. Here immunoSEQ multiplex PCR was the method, and the copy in TCRdb shows in-frame clones only, minus some. The table has 150,000 to 200,000 clones, more than 70% seen once. Input material: PBMCs. These receptors were collected from a girl under 18 in good health and CMV-seronegative.

The rearrangement joins TRBV18 to TRBJ1-2, with D possibly TRBD1 on 6 matching bases. CDR3 size: 15 residues. The V and J ends lost 6 bases and 3 bases respectively, with 17 bases between them. Germline V lookup: CDR1 KGHSH, CDR2 LQKENI. The CDR3, as DNA: TGTGCCAGCTCCCTCAGGGGTTCGGTGGACTATGGCTACACCTTC. Its protein product is CASSLRGSVDYGYTF. Complete variable domain (other parts from reference TRBV18 and TRBJ1-2): NAGVMQNPRHLVRRRGQEARLRCSPMKGHSHVYWYRQLPEEGLKFMVYLQKENIIDESGMPKERFSAEFPKEGPSILRIQQVVRGDSAAYFCASSLRGSVDYGYTFGSGTRLTVV.

The sample holds many counts of this clone. V is TRBV9 and J is TRBJ1-4, with D unresolved. Germline V gives CDR1 SGDLS, CDR2 YYNGEE. Trimming took off 3 bases at V and 8 bases at J, with 17 bases between the two ends. This CDR3 spans 15 amino acids. CDR3 DNA: TGTGCCAGCAGCGGCGAACCGGGAACGACGGAAAAACTGTTTTTT. As protein: CASSGEPGTTEKLFF.

The chain combines TRBV1 with TRBJ2-3; the DNA was not compared with TRBD2, the D call given in the table. TRBV1 is classified as a pseudogene. This CDR3 has 16 residues. CDR3 in DNA: TGCACCAGCAGCCAAGTGGCGGGGGGATACACAGATACGCAGTATTTT. Protein sequence: CTSSQVAGGYTDTQYF.

The chain carries TRBV18 and TRBJ1-2; possibly TRBD1 for D (5 bases). CDR1 is KGHSH and CDR2 is LQKENI in the germline V gene. The CDR3 sequence is 14 residues long. V dropped 2 bases and J dropped 3 bases, with 10 bases sitting between them. The CDR3, as DNA: TGTGCCAGCTCACCATCGGGGGAGGACTATGGCTACACCTTC. Its protein is CASSPSGEDYGYTF.

The rearrangement links TRBV29-1 to TRBJ1-1; D is ambiguous. V lost 2 bases and J 0 bases, leaving 7 bases between the germline ends. Germline assignment: CDR1 SQVTM and CDR2 ANQGSEA. The CDR3 length is 13 residues. CDR3 coding DNA: TGCAGCGTTGAAAAGCGGCTGAACACTGAAGCTTTCTTT. Amino acids: CSVEKRLNTEAFF.

This chain connects TRBV7-8 to TRBJ2-7, with TRBD2 as a possible D gene (7 bases). V dropped 11 bases and J dropped 5 bases, with 19 bases sitting between them. Germline V gene sequence: CDR1 SGHVS, CDR2 FQNEAQ. The length of the CDR3 is 13 residues. As DNA, the CDR3 is TGTGCCGGGGGGGGCGGCCTTGGCGACGAGCAGTACTTC. Translating it yields CAGGGGLGDEQYF.

This chain links TRBV7-9 with TRBJ2-2; D gene uncertain. V lost 5 bases to trimming and J lost 1 base, with 11 bases between them. Germline assignment: CDR1 SEHNR and CDR2 FQNEAQ (reference sequence). The CDR3 covers 15 residues. Written as DNA, the CDR3 is TGTGCCAGCAGCGAATCACATGAGAACACCGGGGAGCTGTTTTTT. Its protein product is CASSESHENTGELFF. Together with reference TRBV7-9 and TRBJ2-2, the CDR3 gives the full variable domain: DTGVSQNPRHKITKRGQNVTFRCDPISEHNRLYWYRQTLGQGPEFLTYFQNEAQLEKSRLLSDRFSAERPKGSFSTLEIQRTEQGDSAMYLCASSESHENTGELFFGEGSRLTVL.

The chain recombines TRBV6-5 with TRBJ1-2; 8 bases line up with TRBD1. CDR1 and CDR2 from the germline V gene are MNHEY and SVGAGI. The CDR3 covers 12 residues. The J segment lost 6 bases and the V segment lost 5 bases, leaving 2 bases of the junction unmatched. The CDR3 region is CASSLTGDGYTF. Here the CDR3 DNA reads TGTGCCAGCAGTCTGACAGGGGATGGCTACACCTTC.

The rearrangement uses TRBV27 and TRBJ1-1; D gene ambiguous. CDR1 is MNHEY and CDR2 is SMNVEV in the germline V gene (reference sequence). The length of the CDR3 is 21 residues. The ends were cut back, 4 bases at V and 0 bases at J, with 30 bases in the middle. The CDR3 protein is CASSSPPRSTHSLRVNTEAFF. As DNA, the CDR3 is TGTGCCAGCAGTTCCCCCCCGCGGTCAACTCATTCCCTACGAGTGAACACTGAAGCTTTCTTT.